This is a list of T cell receptor beta chains from one sample in a study of blood T cell repertoires in COVID-19. The table came from immunoSEQ multiplex PCR; TCRdb's copy has only in-frame clones and leaves some out. The sample contains some 150,000 clones, approximately 86% of which appear only once. Sequencing was done on a sample of peripheral blood. All receptors derive from a woman aged 60-75 years with active or convalescent COVID-19. CDR3s include the opening cysteine and the closing phenylalanine or tryptophan. Fields, in order: clone size, J gene, D gene, V gene, CDR3 DNA, CDR3 protein. The D gene is left open where the match is weak. Only part of the rows carry a size: once, few, many, or a class if the clone is expanded.

abundance: .
j_gene: TRBJ2-2
d_gene: TRBD1
v_gene: TRBV25-1
CDR3nt: TGTGCCAGCACCTCCGCTCGGACAGGGGGCACCGGGGAGCTGTTTTTT
CDR3aa: CASTSARTGGTGELFF

abundance: few
j_gene: TRBJ2-2
d_gene: .
v_gene: TRBV18
CDR3nt: TGTGCCGAGACCACCAGCCCCGACGGGACCGGGGAGCTGTTTTTT
CDR3aa: CAETTSPDGTGELFF

abundance: .
j_gene: TRBJ2-7
d_gene: .
v_gene: TRBV30
CDR3nt: TGTGCCTGGAGTGTAAAACGAGGGGGTGAGCAGTACTTC
CDR3aa: CAWSVKRGGEQYF

abundance: once
j_gene: TRBJ1-2
d_gene: .
v_gene: TRBV14
CDR3nt: TGTGCCACCCGGGGGGCCGGTGGCTACACCTTC
CDR3aa: CATRGAGGYTF

abundance: .
j_gene: TRBJ2-1
d_gene: .
v_gene: TRBV6-5
CDR3nt: TGTGCCAGCAGGGGGGCCCTCTATGAGCAGTTCTTC
CDR3aa: CASRGALYEQFF

abundance: .
j_gene: TRBJ2-1
d_gene: TRBD1
v_gene: TRBV7-2
CDR3nt: TGTGCCAGCAGCCTCTTCGGGACAGGGGTCAATGAGCAGTTCTTC
CDR3aa: CASSLFGTGVNEQFF

abundance: .
j_gene: TRBJ1-2
d_gene: TRBD1
v_gene: TRBV19
CDR3nt: TGTGCCAGTAGTCAGGGGGACTATGGCTACACCTTC
CDR3aa: CASSQGDYGYTF

abundance: .
j_gene: TRBJ1-1
d_gene: TRBD1
v_gene: TRBV15
CDR3nt: TGTGCCACCAGCTCCCTTGGGGCAGGGGGGAACACTGAAGCTTTCTTT
CDR3aa: CATSSLGAGGNTEAFF

abundance: .
j_gene: TRBJ2-7
d_gene: .
v_gene: TRBV7-7
CDR3nt: TGTGCTAGCAGCTTAGAAAGCCCCATAGGGGGGGGGCGCTGGGGCGAGCAGTACTTC
CDR3aa: CASSLESPIGGGRWGEQYF

abundance: .
j_gene: TRBJ2-5
d_gene: .
v_gene: TRBV5-4
CDR3nt: TGTGCCAGCAGCTTGCAAGAGAGTAAGACCCAGTACTTC
CDR3aa: CASSLQESKTQYF

abundance: .
j_gene: TRBJ2-3
d_gene: .
v_gene: TRBV19
CDR3nt: TGTGCCAGTAGTATAGACAGTTTTAGCACAGATACGCAGTATTTT
CDR3aa: CASSIDSFSTDTQYF

abundance: .
j_gene: TRBJ2-2
d_gene: .
v_gene: TRBV5-1
CDR3nt: TGCGCCAGCAGGAGACAGCAGAACACCGGGGAGCTGTTTTTT
CDR3aa: CASRRQQNTGELFF

abundance: once
j_gene: TRBJ1-1
d_gene: .
v_gene: TRBV6-2/TRBV6-3
CDR3nt: TGTGCCAGCAGTTCGGTTTCGTCTGAAGCTTTCTTT
CDR3aa: CASSSVSSEAFF

abundance: .
j_gene: TRBJ2-3
d_gene: TRBD1
v_gene: TRBV5-5
CDR3nt: TGTGCCAGCAGCCCCATACAGGGGAGAGATACGCAGTATTTT
CDR3aa: CASSPIQGRDTQYF

abundance: .
j_gene: TRBJ1-2
d_gene: .
v_gene: TRBV10-3
CDR3nt: TGTGCCATCAGTGAGTCGAAGTTGGCAGTTACCTTC
CDR3aa: CAISESKLAVTF

abundance: .
j_gene: TRBJ2-7
d_gene: TRBD1
v_gene: TRBV6-1
CDR3nt: TGTGCCAGCAGTGAGCCCGGGACAGGGAGACCCTACGAGCAGTACTTC
CDR3aa: CASSEPGTGRPYEQYF

abundance: .
j_gene: TRBJ2-7
d_gene: .
v_gene: TRBV21-1
CDR3nt: TGTGCCAGCAGCGCCCGAGGGACTCACCTCCCCTACGAGCAGTACTTC
CDR3aa: CASSARGTHLPYEQYF

abundance: .
j_gene: TRBJ1-5
d_gene: TRBD1
v_gene: TRBV6-2/TRBV6-3
CDR3nt: TGTGCCAGCAGTTTCGACAGGGTGCCTCAGCCCCAGCATTTT
CDR3aa: CASSFDRVPQPQHF

abundance: .
j_gene: TRBJ2-3
d_gene: .
v_gene: TRBV5-8
CDR3nt: TGTGCCAGCACTGCAAGCCTCCCGGGCACAGATACGCAGTATTTT
CDR3aa: CASTASLPGTDTQYF

abundance: .
j_gene: TRBJ2-5
d_gene: TRBD2
v_gene: TRBV10-2
CDR3nt: TGCGCCAGCAGGGTTTCGGGGGGGCCGCAAGAGACCCAGTACTTC
CDR3aa: CASRVSGGPQETQYF

abundance: .
j_gene: TRBJ2-1
d_gene: TRBD2
v_gene: TRBV7-9
CDR3nt: TGTGCCAGCGAATTCCTGGCGGGGGGGCGGAGTGAGCAGTTCTTC
CDR3aa: CASEFLAGGRSEQFF

abundance: .
j_gene: TRBJ1-5
d_gene: .
v_gene: TRBV6-6
CDR3nt: TGTGCCAGCAGTTACACAGGTAATCAGCCCCAGCATTTT
CDR3aa: CASSYTGNQPQHF

abundance: once
j_gene: TRBJ1-2
d_gene: TRBD1
v_gene: TRBV9
CDR3nt: TGTGCCAGCAGCGTATCCGGGACAGGGGGGAACTATGGCTACACCTTC
CDR3aa: CASSVSGTGGNYGYTF

abundance: .
j_gene: TRBJ1-1
d_gene: .
v_gene: TRBV28
CDR3nt: TGTGCCAGCAGCGAGGGAGCCTCGAACACTGAAGCTTTCTTT
CDR3aa: CASSEGASNTEAFF

abundance: .
j_gene: TRBJ1-1
d_gene: TRBD1
v_gene: TRBV7-9
CDR3nt: TGTGCCAGCAGCTCTAAGACAGGGGCGGGGACTGAAGCTTTCTTT
CDR3aa: CASSSKTGAGTEAFF

abundance: .
j_gene: TRBJ1-3
d_gene: .
v_gene: TRBV3-1/TRBV3-2
CDR3nt: TGTGCCAGCAGCCGATTGACAGGATCCCTCTCTGGAAACACCATATATTTT
CDR3aa: CASSRLTGSLSGNTIYF

abundance: .
j_gene: TRBJ1-1
d_gene: TRBD1
v_gene: TRBV10-3
CDR3nt: TGTGCCATCAGTGCGGCAGGGGGCGCATACACTGAAGCTTTCTTT
CDR3aa: CAISAAGGAYTEAFF

abundance: once
j_gene: TRBJ2-7
d_gene: .
v_gene: TRBV5-8
CDR3nt: TGTGCCAGCAGCAACGGACATATCTCCTACGAGCAGTACTTC
CDR3aa: CASSNGHISYEQYF

abundance: once
j_gene: TRBJ2-5
d_gene: .
v_gene: TRBV7-2
CDR3nt: TGTGCCAGCAGGCCGGCCCCAGGGGAGCGAGAGACCCAGTACTTC
CDR3aa: CASRPAPGERETQYF

abundance: .
j_gene: TRBJ2-1
d_gene: TRBD2
v_gene: TRBV9
CDR3nt: TGTGCCAGCAGCGGACTAGCGGGGGGGCCTGGTGAGCAGTTCTTC
CDR3aa: CASSGLAGGPGEQFF

abundance: .
j_gene: TRBJ2-5
d_gene: .
v_gene: TRBV7-2
CDR3nt: TGTGCCAGCAGCCCCTCAAGCGGTACCCAGTACTTC
CDR3aa: CASSPSSGTQYF

abundance: once
j_gene: TRBJ2-7
d_gene: TRBD2
v_gene: TRBV5-1
CDR3nt: TGCGCCAGCAGCCGATGGGCTAGCGGGGGGCCCCTCTACGAGCAGTACTTC
CDR3aa: CASSRWASGGPLYEQYF

abundance: .
j_gene: TRBJ1-2
d_gene: TRBD1
v_gene: TRBV7-2
CDR3nt: TGTGCCAGCAGCCAGAATCCGGGACAGGGGGCGAGGGGCTACACCTTC
CDR3aa: CASSQNPGQGARGYTF

abundance: large
j_gene: TRBJ1-4
d_gene: TRBD1
v_gene: TRBV7-9
CDR3nt: TGTGCCAGCAGCGCTGGGACAGGGGAGAAAAAACTGTTTTTT
CDR3aa: CASSAGTGEKKLFF

abundance: .
j_gene: TRBJ2-6
d_gene: TRBD2
v_gene: TRBV5-4
CDR3nt: TGTGCCAGCAGCTCGATAAGCGGGGGGAATGCTCTTGGGGCCAACGTCCTGACTTTC
CDR3aa: CASSSISGGNALGANVLTF

abundance: few
j_gene: TRBJ1-5
d_gene: .
v_gene: TRBV27
CDR3nt: TGTGCCAGCAGTTTATCCGGGAATAGCAATCAGCCCCAGCATTTT
CDR3aa: CASSLSGNSNQPQHF

abundance: .
j_gene: TRBJ1-5
d_gene: .
v_gene: TRBV7-2
CDR3nt: TGTGCCAGCAGCCCTACGAGGGCCTATAGCAATCAGCCCCAGCATTTT
CDR3aa: CASSPTRAYSNQPQHF

abundance: few
j_gene: TRBJ1-2
d_gene: .
v_gene: TRBV4-1
CDR3nt: TGCGCCAGCAGCCAAGGACGAAGGGGCTCGGGCTATGGCTACACCTTC
CDR3aa: CASSQGRRGSGYGYTF

abundance: .
j_gene: TRBJ1-6
d_gene: TRBD1
v_gene: TRBV10-2
CDR3nt: TGCGCCAGCAGTGAGTCTGGACAGGGGAGTTCACCCCTCCACTTT
CDR3aa: CASSESGQGSSPLHF

abundance: .
j_gene: TRBJ2-3
d_gene: .
v_gene: TRBV27
CDR3nt: TGTGCCAGCAGTTTACTTAGGGGACTGCCCCTCGGGTCAGATACGCAGTATTTT
CDR3aa: CASSLLRGLPLGSDTQYF

abundance: .
j_gene: TRBJ2-7
d_gene: .
v_gene: TRBV29-1
CDR3nt: TGCAGCGTCGGGTCCCTTTACCTTTACGAGCAGTACTTC
CDR3aa: CSVGSLYLYEQYF

abundance: .
j_gene: TRBJ1-2
d_gene: .
v_gene: TRBV5-5
CDR3nt: TGTGCCAGCAGCTTTTCTAACAGGGAAGGCTATGGCTACACCTTC
CDR3aa: CASSFSNREGYGYTF